The 6 T cell receptor beta chains below come from one sample, sequenced in a study of blood T cell repertoires in COVID-19. Profiled with immunoSEQ multiplex PCR; TCRdb holds only in-frame clones, not every one. This table holds 150,000 to 200,000 clones, almost 85% found once. Sequencing was done on a sample of PBMCs or T cells enriched from blood (not recorded which). These receptors came from a man aged 50-60 years who had recovered from COVID-19.

The V and J genes are TRBV6-1 and TRBJ2-3; 10 bases line up with TRBD2. Unmatched junction bases numbered 1, after V lost 3 bases and J lost 1 base. The CDR3 contains 15 residues. Per germline, CDR1 MNHNS and CDR2 SASEGT. The CDR3 sequence: CASSDLAGGTDTQYF. DNA for the CDR3: TGTGCCAGCAGTGACCTAGCGGGGGGCACAGATACGCAGTATTTT.

The chain couples TRBV19 to TRBJ2-1, with 10 bases identical to TRBD2. This CDR3 has 15 residues. CDR1 and CDR2 (germline): LNHDA, SQIVND (reference sequence). V shed 7 bases and J 6 bases; nucleotides not matched to a gene: 9. The CDR3 is CASTVLAGVCNEQFF. Here the CDR3 DNA reads TGTGCCAGTACGGTGCTAGCGGGAGTCTGCAATGAGCAGTTCTTC. Complete variable domain (other parts from reference TRBV19 and TRBJ2-1): DGGITQSPKYLFRKEGQNVTLSCEQNLNHDAMYWYRQDPGQGLRLIYYSQIVNDFQKGDIAEGYSVSREKKESFPLTVTSAQKNPTAFYLCASTVLAGVCNEQFFGPGTRLTVL.

V is TRBV28 and J is TRBJ2-7, with D possibly matching TRBD1 (5 bases). CDR1 and CDR2 from the germline V gene are MDHEN and SYDVKM. V was cut by 3 bases and J by 4 bases, with 10 bases left in between. The CDR3 extends over 13 amino acids. The CDR3 DNA reads TGTGCCAGCAGTTTCCCCGACAGATACGAGCAGTACTTC. Translation: CASSFPDRYEQYF.

CDR3 sequence: CASSQDRTSGYEQYF. The CDR3 DNA is TGTGCCAGCAGCCAAGACCGGACTAGCGGTTACGAGCAGTACTTC. The chain links TRBV4-2 to TRBJ2-7, with 10 bases matching TRBD2. The CDR3 has 15 amino acids. Germline V CDR1 and CDR2: LGHNA, YNFKEQ. With 0 bases clipped from V and 4 bases from J, the junction kept 3 bases outside the gene matches.

The V gene is TRBV5-1, the J gene TRBJ1-1; D might be TRBD1 (5 bases). V was clipped by 4 bases and J by 0 bases, with 7 bases between them. Germline values: CDR1 SGHRS, CDR2 YFSETQ. The CDR3 is 13 residues long. The CDR3 spells CASSQGMNTEAFF. The CDR3 DNA reads TGCGCCAGCAGCCAGGGTATGAACACTGAAGCTTTCTTT.

The rearrangement links TRBV27 to TRBJ2-3, with D tentatively TRBD2 (7 bases). The germline gives CDR1 MNHEY, CDR2 SMNVEV (reference sequence). V was shortened by 5 bases and J by 8 bases, with 14 bases between the two germline ends. The CDR3 is made up of 13 amino acids. Here the CDR3 reads CASSRGGPGTQYF. CDR3 in DNA: TGTGCCAGCAGTAGGGGGGGACCAGGTACGCAGTATTTT.